The 10 T cell receptor beta chains below come from one sample, sequenced in a study of a mutant IDH1 vaccine in newly diagnosed glioma. As for time point: baseline, week 1 (first vaccination visit). The treatment: pre-vaccination baseline after standard-of-care therapy. Some clones are missing from TCRdb's copy, which holds only in-frame ones; the method was immunoSEQ multiplex PCR. The sample shows approximately 100,000 clones, about 87% of them seen only once. The sequences come from PBMCs, collected from a glioma patient treated with radiotherapy, temozolomide or both. These TCRs come from a woman between 50 and 59 years old with glioma.

The chain couples TRBV2 to TRBJ1-1; D unclear. The germline CDR1 and CDR2 sequences are SNHLY and FYNNEI. CDR3 length: 13 amino acids. Trimming took off 7 bases at V and 1 base at J, with 10 bases between the two ends. CDR3 nucleotide sequence: TGTGCCAGCATGGCAGAGCAGAACACTGAAGCTTTCTTT. It encodes CASMAEQNTEAFF.

This clone was picked up one time. The chain is built from TRBV5-6 and TRBJ2-1, with 9 bases matching TRBD2. Germline V gives CDR1 SGHDT, CDR2 YYEEEE. The CDR3 contains 16 residues. After removal of 3 bases from V and 7 bases from J, the junction contained 11 bases not matched to a gene. CDR3 bases: TGTGCCAGCAGCTCCGTTCTAGCGGGATATGGGAATGAGCAGTTCTTC. As protein: CASSSVLAGYGNEQFF.

J is TRBJ1-2 and V is TRBV5-1; unclear D gene. Germline values: CDR1 SGHRS, CDR2 YFSETQ. CDR3 length equals 12 residues. Trimming pared 3 bases from V and 2 bases from J, leaving 5 bases between. CDR3 residues: CASSSGNYGYTF. The DNA of the CDR3 is TGCGCCAGCAGCTCCGGCAACTATGGCTACACCTTC.

V usage is TRBV7-9 and J usage is TRBJ2-7; the D gene is possibly TRBD1 (6 bases). CDR1 and CDR2 from the germline V gene are SEHNR and FQNEAQ (reference sequence). The CDR3 has 14 amino acids. Trimming removed 5 bases from V and 5 bases from J, with 16 bases in between. The CDR3 nucleotides read TGTGCCAGCAGCCCCGACAGGTCCAGGAACGAGCAGTACTTC. Protein: CASSPDRSRNEQYF.

In the case of this clone: One end of the junction varies from germline; a read error may be responsible. The chain's CDR3 is CASSPAQGYQPQHF. CDR3 DNA: TGTGCCAGCTCACCCGCACAGGGATATCAACCCCAGCATTTT. The chain couples TRBV18 to TRBJ1-5; possible D gene TRBD1, 6 bases. Germline loops: CDR1 KGHSH, CDR2 LQKENI. The CDR3 length is 14 residues.

The V call is TRBV4-1, the J call TRBJ2-3, with 8 bases matching TRBD2. V shed 3 bases and J 2 bases; nucleotides not matched to a gene: 7. Germline V gene sequence: CDR1 MGHRA, CDR2 YSYEKL. CDR3 length: 16 amino acids. In DNA, the CDR3 is TGCGCCAGCAGCCATGCTGGACTAGCCCTCACAGATACGCAGTATTTT. Translated: CASSHAGLALTDTQYF.

This clone was seen a single time. The chain combines TRBV5-1 with TRBJ2-5; a possible D gene is TRBD1 (6 bases). The CDR3 consists of 16 residues. CDR1 SGHRS and CDR2 YFSETQ come from the germline V gene. Trimming left V 4 bases short and J 2 bases short, with 18 bases between. As DNA, the CDR3 is TGCGCCAGCAGCGCTTCGGGACAAACTATACAAGAGACCCAGTACTTC. This encodes CASSASGQTIQETQYF.

The V call is TRBV5-6, the J call TRBJ2-5; D unclear. The ends were cut back, 1 base at V and 9 bases at J, with 10 bases in the middle. The CDR3 runs 12 residues. Germline lookup yields CDR1 SGHDT and CDR2 YYEEEE. CDR3 in amino acids: CASSLYGPSQYF. The CDR3 DNA reads TGTGCCAGCAGCTTGTATGGGCCGTCCCAGTACTTC.

The chain is built from TRBV2 and TRBJ2-7; 9 bases align to TRBD1. This CDR3 comprises 13 residues. CDR1 and CDR2 from the germline V gene are SNHLY and FYNNEI. Here the CDR3 reads CAYEGQGVYEQYF. CDR3 in DNA: TGTGCATACGAGGGACAGGGAGTTTACGAGCAGTACTTC.

This rearrangement joins TRBV10-3 to TRBJ2-1; no definite D call. The V gene's germline CDR1 is ENHRY and CDR2 SYGVKD. The CDR3 length is 15 residues. V gave up 2 bases and J gave up 3 bases, with 11 bases separating them. The CDR3 nucleotides are TGTGCCATCAGTGAGGCTAACCCTCACTACAATGAGCAGTTCTTC. This gives the protein CAISEANPHYNEQFF.